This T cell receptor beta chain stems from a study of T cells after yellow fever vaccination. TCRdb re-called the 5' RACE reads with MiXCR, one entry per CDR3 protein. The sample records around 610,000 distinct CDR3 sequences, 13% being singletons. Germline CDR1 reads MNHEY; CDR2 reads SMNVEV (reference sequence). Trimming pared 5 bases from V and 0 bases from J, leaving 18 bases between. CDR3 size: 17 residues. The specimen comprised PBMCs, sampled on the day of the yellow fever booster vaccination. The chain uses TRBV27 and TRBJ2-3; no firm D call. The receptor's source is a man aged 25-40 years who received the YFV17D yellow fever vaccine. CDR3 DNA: TGTGCCAGCAGTCCACCACCTCTCCGCGGAAGCACAGATACGCAGTATTTT. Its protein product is CASSPPPLRGSTDTQYF.